These T cell receptor beta chains were read from a single sample in a study of T cells in Graves' hyperthyroidism and ophthalmopathy. TCRdb ran MiXCR on the multiplex PCR reads and lists one entry per CDR3 protein. Here the sample spans hundreds of thousands of distinct CDR3 sequences, around 17% being singletons. The specimen sequenced was blood. All receptors come from a woman in her late teens or twenties with Graves' hyperthyroidism. The CDR3 runs from the conserved cysteine through the conserved F or W. A D gene is named only where the DNA matches it firmly. Size tells how often a clone was seen (once, few, many) or the class of an expanded clone, and some rows leave it out.

clone_size | j_call | d_call | v_call | cdr3_aa | cdr3_nt
many | TRBJ2-1 | - | TRBV3-2 | CASSQELAANEQFF | TGTGCCAGCAGCCAAGAACTAGCCGCCAATGAGCAGTTCTTC
- | TRBJ2-7 | - | TRBV7-2 | CASSQTVTYEQYF | TGTGCCAGCAGCCAGACAGTGACCTACGAGCAGTACTTC
many | TRBJ1-1 | - | TRBV2 | CASSGSTGLSEAFF | TGTGCCAGCAGTGGCTCCACAGGGTTGTCGGAAGCTTTCTTT
many | TRBJ2-5 | - | TRBV5-6 | CASSLKPGTFQETQYF | TGTGCCAGCAGCTTGAAGCCAGGGACATTCCAAGAGACCCAGTACTTC
- | TRBJ1-2 | - | TRBV5-1 | CASSFRAVDYGYTF | TGTGCCAGCAGCTTTAGGGCGGTCGACTATGGCTACACCTTC
- | TRBJ2-7 | TRBD1 | TRBV5-6 | CASSLIDRDYEQYF | TGTGCCAGCAGCTTAATCGACAGGGACTACGAGCAGTACTTC
many | TRBJ1-1 | - | TRBV3-1 | CASSRATEAFF | TGTGCCAGCAGCCGTGCAACTGAAGCTTTCTTT
few | TRBJ2-7 | TRBD1 | TRBV30 | CAWRGTGIYEQYF | TGTGCCTGGCGTGGGACAGGGATCTACGAGCAGTACTTC
- | TRBJ1-5 | - | TRBV28 | CASNRDNSNQPQHF | TGTGCCAGCAACCGGGACAATAGCAATCAGCCCCAGCATTTT
- | TRBJ2-1 | TRBD2 | TRBV27 | CASSLTRLAGDYNEQFF | TGTGCCAGCAGTTTGACGCGATTGGCGGGAGACTACAATGAGCAGTTCTTC
few | TRBJ2-5 | - | TRBV7-3 | CASSPHGGIAETQYF | TGTGCCAGCAGCCCTCATGGGGGAATTGCGGAGACCCAGTACTTC
- | TRBJ2-7 | - | TRBV14 | CASSQGPGAGYEQYF | TGTGCCAGCAGCCAAGGTCCAGGGGCCGGCTACGAGCAGTACTTC
many | TRBJ2-7 | TRBD2 | TRBV12-3/TRBV12-4 | CASSLAGTRGGEQYF | TGTGCCAGCAGTTTAGCAGGAACGCGGGGGGGCGAGCAGTACTTC
many | TRBJ2-3 | TRBD2 | TRBV20-1 | CSAPSGRASVADTQYF | TGCAGTGCCCCTAGCGGGAGGGCCTCGGTGGCAGATACGCAGTATTTT
- | TRBJ1-5 | - | TRBV19 | CASSIVRGDQPQHF | TGTGCCAGTAGTATAGTCAGGGGAGATCAGCCCCAGCATTTT
few | TRBJ2-2 | TRBD1 | TRBV6-1 | CASNPLTGGTGELFF | TGTGCCAGCAACCCCTTGACAGGGGGCACCGGGGAGCTGTTTTTT
- | TRBJ2-3 | TRBD1 | TRBV5-1 | CASSVRDRATDTQYF | TGCGCCAGCAGCGTTCGGGACAGGGCCACAGATACGCAGTATTTT
- | TRBJ2-1 | TRBD2 | TRBV6-1 | CASRPPQRERNEQFF | TGTGCCAGCAGACCGCCCCAGCGGGAGAGAAATGAGCAGTTCTTC
few | TRBJ1-4 | - | TRBV11-2 | CASSLELGTEKLFF | TGTGCCAGCAGCTTAGAACTGGGTACTGAAAAACTGTTTTTT
many | TRBJ2-1 | TRBD2 | TRBV10-1 | CASSEQGLAGDEQFF | TGCGCCAGCAGTGAGCAAGGACTAGCGGGAGATGAGCAGTTCTTC
many | TRBJ1-5 | - | TRBV6-1 | CASSEAGGGAQHF | TGTGCCAGCAGTGAAGCGGGTGGAGGAGCCCAGCATTTT
many | TRBJ2-5 | - | TRBV19 | CASSIQGRETQYF | TGTGCCAGTAGTATACAGGGAAGGGAGACCCAGTACTTC
many | TRBJ2-7 | - | TRBV27 | CASSRGLAYEQYF | TGTGCCAGCAGTCGGGGACTGGCATACGAGCAGTACTTC
- | TRBJ2-7 | - | TRBV29-1 | CSAALKFGQYF | TGCAGCGCCGCCCTTAAGTTCGGGCAGTACTTC
- | TRBJ2-2 | - | TRBV6-2/TRBV6-3 | CASRKADRNTGELFF | TGTGCCAGCAGGAAAGCGGACAGGAACACCGGGGAGCTGTTTTTT